This TCR beta chain was captured by sequencing in a study of T cell clusters in autoimmune cytopenias. Overall study context: Healthy control donors averaged approximately 56 years of age, with a median of around 64 years.

One tube held mixed TRB-A and TRB-B primer pools for touch-down PCR. No DNA is given; TCRdb re-called the multiplex PCR reads and lists each CDR3 protein once. The sample data list roughly 16,000 distinct CDR3 sequences. From germline, CDR1 is MNHEY and CDR2 SVGAGI. The CDR3 is 15 residues long. TRB was amplified from roughly 250 ng of peripheral blood genomic DNA per sample. This sample also belongs to another study, concerning T cell repertoires in aging, cancer and after chemotherapy.

This TCR was recovered from a human donor in good health. The sequencing sample was made of peripheral blood. The chain couples TRBV6-5 to TRBJ2-5. The CDR3 here is CASSYSTGSQETQYF.